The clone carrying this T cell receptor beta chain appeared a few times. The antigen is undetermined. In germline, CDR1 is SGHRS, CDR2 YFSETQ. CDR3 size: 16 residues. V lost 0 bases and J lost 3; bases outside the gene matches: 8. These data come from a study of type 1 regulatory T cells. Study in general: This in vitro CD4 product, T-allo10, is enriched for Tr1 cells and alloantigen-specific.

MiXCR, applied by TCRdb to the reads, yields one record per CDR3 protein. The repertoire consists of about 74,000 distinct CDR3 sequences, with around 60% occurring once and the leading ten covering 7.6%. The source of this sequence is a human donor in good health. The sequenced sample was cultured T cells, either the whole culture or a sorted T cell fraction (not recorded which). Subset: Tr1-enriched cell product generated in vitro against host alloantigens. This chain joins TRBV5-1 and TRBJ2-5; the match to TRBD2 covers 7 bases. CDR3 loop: CASSLAVGGSKETQYF. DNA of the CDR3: TGCGCCAGCAGCTTGGCGGTGGGCGGGAGCAAAGAGACCCAGTACTTC.